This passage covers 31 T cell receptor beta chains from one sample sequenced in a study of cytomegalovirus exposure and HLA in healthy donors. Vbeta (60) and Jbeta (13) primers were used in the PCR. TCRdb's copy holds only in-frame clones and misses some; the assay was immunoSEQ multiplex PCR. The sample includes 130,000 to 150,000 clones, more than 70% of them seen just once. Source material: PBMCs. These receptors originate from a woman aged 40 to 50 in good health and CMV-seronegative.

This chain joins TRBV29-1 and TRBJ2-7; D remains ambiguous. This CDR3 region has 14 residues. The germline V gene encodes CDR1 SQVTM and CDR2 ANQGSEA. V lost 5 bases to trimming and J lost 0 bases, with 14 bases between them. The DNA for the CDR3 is TGCAGCGTTTCGCACGCGGCCGGCTCCTACGAGCAGTACTTC. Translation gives CSVSHAAGSYEQYF.

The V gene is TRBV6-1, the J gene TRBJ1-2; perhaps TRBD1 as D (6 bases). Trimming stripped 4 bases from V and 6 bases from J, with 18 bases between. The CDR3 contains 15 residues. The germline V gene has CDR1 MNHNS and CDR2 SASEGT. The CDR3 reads CASSAFSQGHDGYTF. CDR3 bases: TGTGCCAGCAGTGCCTTTTCTCAGGGGCACGATGGCTACACCTTC.

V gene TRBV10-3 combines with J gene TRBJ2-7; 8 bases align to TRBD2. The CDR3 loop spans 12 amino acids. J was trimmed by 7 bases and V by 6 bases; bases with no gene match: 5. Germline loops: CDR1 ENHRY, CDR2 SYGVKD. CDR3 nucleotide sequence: TGTGCCATCAGCCCTTTAGCGGGAGAGCAGTACTTC. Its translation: CAISPLAGEQYF.

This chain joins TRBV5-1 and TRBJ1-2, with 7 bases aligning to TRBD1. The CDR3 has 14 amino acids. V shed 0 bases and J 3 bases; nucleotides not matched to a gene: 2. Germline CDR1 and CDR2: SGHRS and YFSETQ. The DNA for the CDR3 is TGCGCCAGCAGCTTGGGACAGGGCGACTATGGCTACACCTTC. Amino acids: CASSLGQGDYGYTF.

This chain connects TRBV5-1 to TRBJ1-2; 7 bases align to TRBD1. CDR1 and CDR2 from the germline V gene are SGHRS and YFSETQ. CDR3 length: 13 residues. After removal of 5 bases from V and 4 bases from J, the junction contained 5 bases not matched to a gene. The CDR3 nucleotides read TGCGCCAGCAGTTTCCGGGACAGCTATGGCTACACCTTC. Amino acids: CASSFRDSYGYTF.

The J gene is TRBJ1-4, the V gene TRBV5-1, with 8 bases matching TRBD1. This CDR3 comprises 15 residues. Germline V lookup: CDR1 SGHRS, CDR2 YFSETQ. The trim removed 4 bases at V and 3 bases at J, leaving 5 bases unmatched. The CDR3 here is CASSRGDRPNEKLFF. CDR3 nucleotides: TGCGCCAGCAGCCGCGGGGACAGGCCTAATGAAAAACTGTTTTTT.

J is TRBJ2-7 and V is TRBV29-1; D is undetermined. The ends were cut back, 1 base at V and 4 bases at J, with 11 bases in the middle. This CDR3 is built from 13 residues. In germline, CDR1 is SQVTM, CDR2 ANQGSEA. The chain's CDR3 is CSVEGPRSYEQYF. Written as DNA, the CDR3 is TGCAGCGTTGAAGGGCCCAGAAGTTACGAGCAGTACTTC.

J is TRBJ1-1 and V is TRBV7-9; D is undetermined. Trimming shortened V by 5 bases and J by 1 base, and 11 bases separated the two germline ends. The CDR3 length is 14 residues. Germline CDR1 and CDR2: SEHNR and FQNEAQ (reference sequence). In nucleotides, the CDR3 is TGTGCCAGCAGCCCATCTTCGGGGAACACTGAAGCTTTCTTT. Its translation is CASSPSSGNTEAFF. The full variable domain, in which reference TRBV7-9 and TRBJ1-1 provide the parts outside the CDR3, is DTGVSQNPRHKITKRGQNVTFRCDPISEHNRLYWYRQTLGQGPEFLTYFQNEAQLEKSRLLSDRFSAERPKGSFSTLEIQRTEQGDSAMYLCASSPSSGNTEAFFGQGTRLTVV.

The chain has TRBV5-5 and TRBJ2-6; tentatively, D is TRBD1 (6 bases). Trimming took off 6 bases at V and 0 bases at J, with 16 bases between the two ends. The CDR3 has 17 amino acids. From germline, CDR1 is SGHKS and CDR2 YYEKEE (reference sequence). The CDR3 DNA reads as TGTGCCAGCAAATTGGAACAGGGATACTCTGGGGCCAACGTCCTGACTTTC. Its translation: CASKLEQGYSGANVLTF.

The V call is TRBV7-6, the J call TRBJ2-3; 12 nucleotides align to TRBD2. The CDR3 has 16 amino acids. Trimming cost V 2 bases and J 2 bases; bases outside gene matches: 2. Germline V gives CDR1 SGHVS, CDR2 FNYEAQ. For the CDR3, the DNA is TGTGCCAGCAGCTTACGACTAGCGGGAGACACAGATACGCAGTATTTT. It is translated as CASSLRLAGDTDTQYF.

CDR3 sequence reads: CASGEWTSSGNTIYF. CDR3 sequence (DNA): TGTGCCAGCGGGGAGTGGACGAGCTCTGGAAACACCATATATTTT. The chain combines TRBV27 with TRBJ1-3; no reliable D call. CDR3 length: 15 residues. Germline CDR1 MNHEY, CDR2 SMNVEV (reference sequence). V dropped 8 bases and J dropped 0 bases, with 14 bases sitting between them.

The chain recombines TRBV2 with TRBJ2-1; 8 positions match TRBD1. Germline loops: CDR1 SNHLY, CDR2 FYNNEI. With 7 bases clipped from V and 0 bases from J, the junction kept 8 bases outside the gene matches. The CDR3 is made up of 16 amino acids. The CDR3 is CASTRTGFGSYNEQFF. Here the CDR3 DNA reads TGTGCCAGCACCCGGACAGGGTTCGGCTCCTACAATGAGCAGTTCTTC.

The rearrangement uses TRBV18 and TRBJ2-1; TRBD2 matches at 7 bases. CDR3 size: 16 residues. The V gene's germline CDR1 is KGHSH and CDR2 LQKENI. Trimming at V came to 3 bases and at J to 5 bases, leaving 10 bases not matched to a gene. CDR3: CASSPRSGMGNNEQFF. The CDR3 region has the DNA TGTGCCAGCTCACCCAGAAGCGGGATGGGAAACAATGAGCAGTTCTTC.

The CDR3 DNA is TGTGCCAGCAGTTACTCGGCCCTAGCGGGAGTCCATGAGCAGTTCTTC. Protein sequence: CASSYSALAGVHEQFF. The V call is TRBV6-5, the J call TRBJ2-1; 10 bases are a match to TRBD2. The CDR3 runs to 16 residues. V shed 0 bases, J shed 8 bases, and the junction held 7 bases outside the gene matches. CDR1 and CDR2 from the germline V gene are MNHEY and SVGAGI.

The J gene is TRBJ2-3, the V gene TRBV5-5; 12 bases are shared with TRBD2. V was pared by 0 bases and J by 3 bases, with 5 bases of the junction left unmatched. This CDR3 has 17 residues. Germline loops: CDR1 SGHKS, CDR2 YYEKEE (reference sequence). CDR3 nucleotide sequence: TGTGCCAGCAGCTTGGTGCGCGGGACTAGCGGGACAGATACGCAGTATTTT. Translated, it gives CASSLVRGTSGTDTQYF.

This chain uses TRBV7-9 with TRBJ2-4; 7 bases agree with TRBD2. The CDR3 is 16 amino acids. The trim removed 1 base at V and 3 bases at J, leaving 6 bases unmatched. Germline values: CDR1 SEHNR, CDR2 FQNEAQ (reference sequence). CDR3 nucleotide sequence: TGTGCCAGCAGCTTAGTAGACGGGAGGCTCAAAAACATTCAGTACTTC. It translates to CASSLVDGRLKNIQYF.

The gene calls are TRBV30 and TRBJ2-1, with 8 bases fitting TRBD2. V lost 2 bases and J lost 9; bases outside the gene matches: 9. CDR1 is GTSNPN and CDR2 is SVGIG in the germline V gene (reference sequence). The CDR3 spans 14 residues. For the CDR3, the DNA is TGTGCCTGGAGTCCACGGGAGGGGTACGGTGAGCAGTTCTTC. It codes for CAWSPREGYGEQFF.

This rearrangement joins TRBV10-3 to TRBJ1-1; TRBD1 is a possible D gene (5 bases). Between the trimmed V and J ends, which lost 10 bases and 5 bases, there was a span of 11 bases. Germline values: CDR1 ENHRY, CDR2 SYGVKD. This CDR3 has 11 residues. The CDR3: CATGGSTEAFF. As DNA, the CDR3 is TGTGCCACCGGGGGTAGTACTGAAGCTTTCTTT.

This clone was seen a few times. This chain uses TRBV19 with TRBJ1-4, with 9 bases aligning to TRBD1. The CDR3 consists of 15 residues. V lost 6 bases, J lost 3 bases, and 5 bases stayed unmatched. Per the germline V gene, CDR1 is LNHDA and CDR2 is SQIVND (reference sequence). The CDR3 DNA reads TGTGCCAGTAGACTAGGGACAGGGCCTAATGAAAAACTGTTTTTT. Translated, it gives CASRLGTGPNEKLFF.

As DNA, the CDR3 is TGTGCCAGCAGCTTAGTGGGCCCAGATACGCAGTATTTT. Protein product: CASSLVGPDTQYF. This chain connects TRBV7-2 to TRBJ2-3; D gene unclear. Trimming took off 1 base at V and 4 bases at J, with 6 bases between the two ends. Germline lookup yields CDR1 SGHTA and CDR2 FQGNSA. CDR3 size: 13 residues.

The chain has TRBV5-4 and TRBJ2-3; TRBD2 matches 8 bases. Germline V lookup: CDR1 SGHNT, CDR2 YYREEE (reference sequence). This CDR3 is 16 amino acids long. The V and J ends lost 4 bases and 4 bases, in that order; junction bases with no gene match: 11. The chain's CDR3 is CASSRGLDTLADTQYF. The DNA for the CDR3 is TGTGCCAGCAGCAGGGGACTAGACACCTTGGCAGATACGCAGTATTTT. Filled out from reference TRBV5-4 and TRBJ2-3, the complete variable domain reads ETGVTQSPTHLIKTRGQQVTLRCSSQSGHNTVSWYQQALGQGPQFIFQYYREEENGRGNFPPRFSGLQFPNYSSELNVNALELDDSALYLCASSRGLDTLADTQYFGPGTRLTVL.

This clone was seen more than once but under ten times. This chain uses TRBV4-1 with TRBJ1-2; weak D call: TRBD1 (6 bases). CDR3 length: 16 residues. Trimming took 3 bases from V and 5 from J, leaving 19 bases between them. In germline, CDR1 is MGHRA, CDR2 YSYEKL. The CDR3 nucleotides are TGCGCCAGCAGCCAGATGCCGCCAGGGGTAGGATATGGCTACACCTTC. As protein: CASSQMPPGVGYGYTF.

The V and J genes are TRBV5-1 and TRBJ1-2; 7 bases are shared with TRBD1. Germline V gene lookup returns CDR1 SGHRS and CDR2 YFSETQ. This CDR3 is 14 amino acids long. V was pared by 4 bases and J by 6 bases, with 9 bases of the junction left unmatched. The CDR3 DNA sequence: TGCGCCAGCAGCAGAGGACAGGTGCCCAATGGCTACACCTTC. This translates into CASSRGQVPNGYTF.

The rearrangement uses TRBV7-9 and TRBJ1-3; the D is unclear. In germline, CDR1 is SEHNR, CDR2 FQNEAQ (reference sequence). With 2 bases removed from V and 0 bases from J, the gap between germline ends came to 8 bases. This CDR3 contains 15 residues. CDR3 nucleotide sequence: TGTGCCAGCAGCTTAATCGGGAGCTCTGGAAACACCATATATTTT. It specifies CASSLIGSSGNTIYF.

CDR3 sequence reads: CASSLVTGPGASYGYTF. CDR3 coding DNA: TGTGCCAGCAGCTTAGTAACTGGTCCAGGGGCGTCCTATGGCTACACCTTC. The chain has TRBV11-2 and TRBJ1-2, with a tentative D call TRBD1 (6 bases). V was clipped by 1 base and J by 4 bases, with 19 bases between them. Germline CDR1 SGHAT, CDR2 FQNNGV. CDR3 size: 17 residues.

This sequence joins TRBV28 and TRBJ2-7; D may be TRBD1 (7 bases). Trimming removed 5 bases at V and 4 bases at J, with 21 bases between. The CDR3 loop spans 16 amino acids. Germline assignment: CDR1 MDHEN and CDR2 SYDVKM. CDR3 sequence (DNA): TGTGCCAGCAGTCCTCCCCGCGGGACAGCCGCTTACGAGCAGTACTTC. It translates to CASSPPRGTAAYEQYF.

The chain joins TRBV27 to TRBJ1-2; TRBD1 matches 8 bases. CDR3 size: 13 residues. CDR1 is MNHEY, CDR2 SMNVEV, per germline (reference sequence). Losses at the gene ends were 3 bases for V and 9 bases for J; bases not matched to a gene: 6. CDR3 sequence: CASSFSGGERYTF. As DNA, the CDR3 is TGTGCCAGCAGTTTTTCAGGGGGCGAGCGCTACACCTTC.

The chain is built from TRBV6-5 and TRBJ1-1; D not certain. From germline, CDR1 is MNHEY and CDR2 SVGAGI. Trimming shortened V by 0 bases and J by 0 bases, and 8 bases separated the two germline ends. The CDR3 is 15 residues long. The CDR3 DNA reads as TGTGCCAGCAGTTACTCCGCAGCGATGAACACTGAAGCTTTCTTT. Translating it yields CASSYSAAMNTEAFF.

The DNA of the CDR3 is TGTGCCAGCAGTGACGCGGCTTGGGGCAATCAGCCCCAGCATTTT. Its protein product is CASSDAAWGNQPQHF. The V call is TRBV6-1, the J call TRBJ1-5; D call uncertain. Deletions cut 3 bases from V and 2 bases from J, with 11 bases between. The CDR3 covers 15 residues. Per germline, CDR1 MNHNS and CDR2 SASEGT.

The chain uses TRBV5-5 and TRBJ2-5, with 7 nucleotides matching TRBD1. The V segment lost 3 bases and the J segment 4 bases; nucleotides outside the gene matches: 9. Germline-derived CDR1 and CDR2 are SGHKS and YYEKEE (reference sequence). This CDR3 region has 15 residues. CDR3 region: CASSSVDRVIETQYF. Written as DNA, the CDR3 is TGTGCCAGCAGCTCCGTCGACAGGGTGATAGAGACCCAGTACTTC. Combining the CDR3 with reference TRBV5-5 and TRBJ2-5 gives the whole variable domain DAGVTQSPTHLIKTRGQQVTLRCSPISGHKSVSWYQQVLGQGPQFIFQYYEKEERGRGNFPDRFSARQFPNYSSELNVNALLLGDSALYLCASSSVDRVIETQYFGPGTRLLVL.

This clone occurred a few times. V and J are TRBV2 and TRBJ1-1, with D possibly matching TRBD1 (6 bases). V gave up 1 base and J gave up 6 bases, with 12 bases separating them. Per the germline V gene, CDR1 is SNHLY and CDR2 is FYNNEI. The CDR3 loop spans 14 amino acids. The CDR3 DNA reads TGTGCCAGCAGTGAAGTTAGGGGGAGTGCTGAAGCTTTCTTT. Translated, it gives CASSEVRGSAEAFF.